The source of this TCR beta chain is a study of PD-L1 blockade in urothelial cancer. Looking at the study overall: The study recovered a median of 141,255 T cells per blood sample. Broader study findings: Pretreatment TCR clonality in blood, when below the median, was predictive of better survival.

Noted time point: peripheral blood 6 weeks after treatment start. The method was immunoSEQ multiplex PCR; TCRdb's version includes in-frame clones alone and lacks a portion of them. Of 40,000 to 45,000 clones listed, around 84% are singletons. Germline CDR1 and CDR2: MNHEY and SMNVEV (reference sequence). V was clipped by 6 bases and J by 6 bases, with 21 bases between them. This CDR3 has 16 amino acids. Notes on this clone: Antigen unknown.

The clonotype was recovered from a man between 65 and 85 years old with urothelial cancer. The chain links TRBV27 to TRBJ2-4; D possibly corresponds to TRBD1 (5 bases). Material: PBMCs, obtained around atezolizumab (anti-PD-L1) treatment. In DNA form, the CDR3 reads TGTGCCAGCAGAACATACAGGAACGAAGGTTTAAACATTCAGTACTTC. As protein: CASRTYRNEGLNIQYF.